This T cell receptor (beta chain) was recorded in a study of blood T cell repertoires in COVID-19. Study details: Whether acute or convalescent, the COVID-19 samples came from the United States, Italy and Spain.

The germline V gene encodes CDR1 LNHDA and CDR2 SQIVND (reference sequence). V dropped 3 bases and J dropped 1 base, with 6 bases sitting between them. The CDR3 consists of 14 residues. TCRdb's table, derived via immunoSEQ multiplex PCR, lists solely in-frame clones and lacks some. Here the sample spans 180,000 or so clones, about four fifths being singletons. The receptor's source is a middle-aged woman with COVID-19, enrolled during active disease. Sequencing was carried out using peripheral blood. V gene TRBV19 combines with J gene TRBJ2-2, with D unclear. CDR3: CASSINRNTGELFF. The CDR3 bases are TGTGCCAGTAGTATTAACAGGAACACCGGGGAGCTGTTTTTT.